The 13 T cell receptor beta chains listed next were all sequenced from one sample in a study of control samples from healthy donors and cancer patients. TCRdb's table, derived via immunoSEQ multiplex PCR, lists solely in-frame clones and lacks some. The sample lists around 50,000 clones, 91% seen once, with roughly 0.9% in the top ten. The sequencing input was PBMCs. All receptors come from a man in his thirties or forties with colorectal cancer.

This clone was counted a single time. CDR3 residues: CASSSPRGEKGYTF. The CDR3 coding sequence is TGTGCCAGCAGCTCGCCCCGGGGGGAAAAGGGCTACACCTTC. The chain joins TRBV7-2 to TRBJ1-2, with a tentative D call TRBD1 (5 bases). V was cut by 4 bases and J by 8 bases, with 17 bases left in between. The CDR3 is 14 residues long. Per germline, CDR1 SGHTA and CDR2 FQGNSA.

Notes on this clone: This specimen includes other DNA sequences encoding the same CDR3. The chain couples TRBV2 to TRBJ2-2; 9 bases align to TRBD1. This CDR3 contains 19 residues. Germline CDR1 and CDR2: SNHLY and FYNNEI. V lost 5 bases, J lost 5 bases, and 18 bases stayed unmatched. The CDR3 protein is CASSLQIPPGQGITGELFF. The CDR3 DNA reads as TGTGCCAGCAGTCTCCAGATACCACCGGGACAGGGAATAACCGGGGAGCTGTTTTTT.

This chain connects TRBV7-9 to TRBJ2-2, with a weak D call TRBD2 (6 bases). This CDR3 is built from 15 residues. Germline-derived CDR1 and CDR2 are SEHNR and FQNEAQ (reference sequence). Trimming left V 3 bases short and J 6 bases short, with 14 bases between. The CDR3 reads CASSLNFGGAGELFF. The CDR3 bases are TGTGCCAGCAGCTTGAACTTCGGAGGGGCCGGGGAGCTGTTTTTT.

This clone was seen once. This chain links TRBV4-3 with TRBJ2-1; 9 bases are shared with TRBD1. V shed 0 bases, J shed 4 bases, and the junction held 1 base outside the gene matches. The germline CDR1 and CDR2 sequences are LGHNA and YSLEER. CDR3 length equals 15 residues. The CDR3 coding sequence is TGCGCCAGCAGCCAAGAGACAGGGGGTTACAATGAGCAGTTCTTC. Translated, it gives CASSQETGGYNEQFF.

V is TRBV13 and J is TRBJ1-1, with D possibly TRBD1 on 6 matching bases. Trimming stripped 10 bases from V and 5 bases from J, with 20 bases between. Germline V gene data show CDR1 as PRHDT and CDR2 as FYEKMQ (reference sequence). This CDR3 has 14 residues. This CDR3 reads CATHLAGGRTEAFF. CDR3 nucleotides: TGTGCCACCCACCTTGCGGGGGGCAGAACTGAAGCTTTCTTT.

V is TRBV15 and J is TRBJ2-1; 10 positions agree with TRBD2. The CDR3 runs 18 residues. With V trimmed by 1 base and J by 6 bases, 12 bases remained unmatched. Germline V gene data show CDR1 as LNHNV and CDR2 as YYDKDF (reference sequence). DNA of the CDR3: TGTGCCACCAGCAGAGGAACCTGGGCTAGCGGGGGAATCAATGAGCAGTTCTTC. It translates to CATSRGTWASGGINEQFF.

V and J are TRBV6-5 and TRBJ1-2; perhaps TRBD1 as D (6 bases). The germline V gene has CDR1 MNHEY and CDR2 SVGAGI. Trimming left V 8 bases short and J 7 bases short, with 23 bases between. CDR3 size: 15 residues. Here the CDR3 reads CASGAGIQGTSGYTF. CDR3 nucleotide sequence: TGTGCCAGCGGGGCCGGAATTCAGGGGACCAGTGGCTACACCTTC.

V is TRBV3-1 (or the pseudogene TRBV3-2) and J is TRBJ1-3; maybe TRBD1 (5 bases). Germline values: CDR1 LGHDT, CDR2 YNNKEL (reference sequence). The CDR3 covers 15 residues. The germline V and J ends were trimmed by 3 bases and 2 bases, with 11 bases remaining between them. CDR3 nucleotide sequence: TGTGCCAGCAGCCAGCGAGGGGAAGCTGGAAACACCATATATTTT. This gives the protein CASSQRGEAGNTIYF.

CDR3 DNA sequence: TGTGCCAGCAGCGAGACTAGCGGGGGGGTAACCACGAACACCGGGGAGCTGTTTTTT. It yields the protein CASSETSGGVTTNTGELFF. This sequence joins TRBV7-9 and TRBJ2-2, with 14 bases that match TRBD2. Trimming cost V 5 bases and J 0 bases; bases outside gene matches: 8. This CDR3 has 19 amino acids. Germline assignment: CDR1 SEHNR and CDR2 FQNEAQ (reference sequence).

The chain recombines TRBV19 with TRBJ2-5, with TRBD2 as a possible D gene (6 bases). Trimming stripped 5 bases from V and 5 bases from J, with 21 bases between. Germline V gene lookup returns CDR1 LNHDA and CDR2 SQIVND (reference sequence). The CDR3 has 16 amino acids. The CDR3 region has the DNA TGTGCCAGTAGTCCCCCCTCGGCAGTAGGGAGGGAGACCCAGTACTTC. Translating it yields CASSPPSAVGRETQYF.

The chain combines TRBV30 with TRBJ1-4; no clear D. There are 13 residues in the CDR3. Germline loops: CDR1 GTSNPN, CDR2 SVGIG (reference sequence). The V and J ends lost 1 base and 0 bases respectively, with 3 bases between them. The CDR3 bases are TGTGCCTGGAGTGGTGCAACTAATGAAAAACTGTTTTTT. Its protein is CAWSGATNEKLFF. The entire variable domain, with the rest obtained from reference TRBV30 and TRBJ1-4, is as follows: SQTIHQWPATLVQPVGSPLSLECTVEGTSNPNLYWYRQAAGRGLQLLFYSVGIGQISSEVPQNLSASRPQDRQFILSSKKLLLSDSGFYLCAWSGATNEKLFFGSGTQLSVL.

The CDR3 region is CASSISGGLFAWPQHF. DNA of the CDR3: TGTGCCAGCAGCATTAGTGGGGGGCTTTTCGCCTGGCCCCAGCATTTT. This sequence joins TRBV7-2 and TRBJ1-5; weak D call: TRBD1 (6 bases). V was pared by 5 bases and J by 9 bases, with 23 bases between. Germline values: CDR1 SGHTA, CDR2 FQGNSA. This CDR3 region has 16 residues.

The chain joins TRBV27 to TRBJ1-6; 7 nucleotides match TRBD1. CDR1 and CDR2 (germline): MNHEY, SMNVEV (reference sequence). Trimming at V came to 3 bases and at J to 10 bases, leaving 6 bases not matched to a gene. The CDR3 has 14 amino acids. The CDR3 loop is CASSFAWTGSPLHF. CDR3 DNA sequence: TGTGCCAGCAGTTTCGCTTGGACAGGATCACCCCTCCACTTT.